The 2 T cell receptor beta chains below all came from one sample that was sequenced in a study of shared clonotypes between healthy human individuals. TCRdb's copy holds only in-frame clones and misses some; the assay was immunoSEQ multiplex PCR. The data show more than 1 million clones, with around 78% seen just once and about 0.52% held by the top ten. The sample was memory CD4+ T cells from PBMCs. Stated subset: CD45RA-negative fraction. These receptors were collected from a man between 18 and 29 years old in good health. Some clones in this sample may be carry-over from other donors' samples.

The chain has TRBV19 and TRBJ2-3; perhaps TRBD1 as D (5 bases). CDR3 length: 13 amino acids. V was clipped by 4 bases and J by 6 bases, with 11 bases between them. CDR1 LNHDA and CDR2 SQIVND come from the germline V gene (reference sequence). CDR3 in DNA: TGTGCCAGTAGTAATAGGGGTTCGGATACGCAGTATTTT. As protein: CASSNRGSDTQYF.

The CDR3 DNA reads as TGTGCCAGCAGCCCCCTAAAGGCTGGAGGATCGGAGACCCAGTACTTC. Protein: CASSPLKAGGSETQYF. The chain combines TRBV7-9 with TRBJ2-5; D is perhaps TRBD2 (5 bases). CDR1 and CDR2 from the germline V gene are SEHNR and FQNEAQ (reference sequence). CDR3 size: 16 residues. V dropped 5 bases and J dropped 5 bases, with 21 bases sitting between them.